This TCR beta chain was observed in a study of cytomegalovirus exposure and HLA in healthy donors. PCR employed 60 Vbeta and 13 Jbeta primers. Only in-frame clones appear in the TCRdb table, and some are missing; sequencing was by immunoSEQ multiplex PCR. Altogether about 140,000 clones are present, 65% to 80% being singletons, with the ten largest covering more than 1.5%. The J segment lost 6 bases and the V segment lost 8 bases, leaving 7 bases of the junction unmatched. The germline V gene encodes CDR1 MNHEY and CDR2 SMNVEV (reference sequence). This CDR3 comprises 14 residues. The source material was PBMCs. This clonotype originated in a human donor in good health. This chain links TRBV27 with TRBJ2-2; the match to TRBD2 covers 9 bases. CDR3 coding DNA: TGTGCCAGCGGGCGACTAGCGGAGGCCGGGGAGCTGTTTTTT. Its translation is CASGRLAEAGELFF.